The 32 T cell receptor beta chains given below trace back to one sample, sequenced in a study of blood T cell repertoires in COVID-19. Using immunoSEQ multiplex PCR, the repertoire was profiled, and TCRdb retains in-frame clones only, with some absent. The data hold some 390,000 clones, with roughly 90% observed a single time. Material for sequencing was peripheral blood. The receptor source for this set is a woman between 40 and 55 years old with COVID-19, enrolled during active disease.

The chain employs TRBV9 and TRBJ2-7, with a weak D call TRBD2 (5 bases). The CDR3 consists of 15 residues. Trimming took off 0 bases at V and 3 bases at J, with 13 bases between the two ends. The germline CDR1 and CDR2 sequences are SGDLS and YYNGEE. The CDR3 DNA follows: TGTGCCAGCAGCGTAGGAGAGGGTACGGTCTACGAGCAGTACTTC. It specifies CASSVGEGTVYEQYF.

V is TRBV7-9 and J is TRBJ2-7; TRBD1 is a possible D gene (6 bases). CDR1 is SEHNR and CDR2 is FQNEAQ in the germline V gene (reference sequence). The V end was cut by 5 bases, the J end by 2 bases, with 13 bases between. The CDR3 totals 14 residues. CDR3 sequence: CASSTRDTPYEQYF. The CDR3 nucleotides read TGTGCCAGCAGCACACGGGACACTCCCTACGAGCAGTACTTC.

The chain joins TRBV19 to TRBJ2-7; 8 nucleotides match TRBD1. The CDR3 contains 14 residues. CDR1 LNHDA and CDR2 SQIVND come from the germline V gene (reference sequence). The junction had 7 bases not matched to a gene; V was cut back by 5 bases and J by 4 bases. CDR3: CASSPGTGGYEQYF. CDR3 DNA: TGTGCCAGTAGTCCCGGGACAGGTGGTTACGAGCAGTACTTC.

The rearrangement uses TRBV2 and TRBJ2-1, with a weak D call TRBD2 (6 bases). The V end lost 3 bases, the J end lost 5 bases, and 11 bases lay between the germline ends. This CDR3 contains 14 residues. Germline CDR1 and CDR2: SNHLY and FYNNEI. The CDR3 spells CASSDSGLDNEQFF. CDR3 DNA: TGTGCCAGCAGTGACAGCGGGCTTGACAATGAGCAGTTCTTC.

The chain couples TRBV4-2 to TRBJ2-1; D might be TRBD1 (5 bases). This CDR3 spans 15 amino acids. V lost 1 base and J lost 10, with 17 bases in between. CDR1 LGHNA and CDR2 YNFKEQ come from the germline V gene. CDR3 bases: TGTGCCAGCAGCCAAGCAACACCGCAGGGTAGCGAGCAGTTCTTC. Protein: CASSQATPQGSEQFF.

The rearrangement links TRBV11-3 to TRBJ2-4, with a tentative D call TRBD1 (5 bases). The CDR3 covers 14 residues. The germline V and J ends were trimmed by 4 bases and 6 bases, with 13 bases remaining between them. CDR1 and CDR2 from the germline V gene are SGHNT and YENEEA. The CDR3 bases are TGTGCCAGCAGCTCCCAAGGGGCGACAAACATTCAGTACTTC. Encoded protein: CASSSQGATNIQYF.

Concerning this clone: This sample also contains other DNA sequences that code for the same CDR3. The chain recombines TRBV18 with TRBJ1-1; D is perhaps TRBD1 (6 bases). CDR3 size: 13 residues. Trimming took 6 bases from V and 1 from J, leaving 9 bases between them. The germline gives CDR1 KGHSH, CDR2 LQKENI. CDR3 DNA sequence: TGTGCCAGCTCCCAGGGACAGAACACTGAAGCTTTCTTT. Its protein product is CASSQGQNTEAFF.

At least ten counts were recorded for this clone. This chain joins TRBV4-3 and TRBJ1-4, with 12 bases that match TRBD1. This CDR3 has 16 residues. Germline-derived CDR1 and CDR2 are LGHNA and YSLEER. V lost 0 bases and J lost 8; bases outside the gene matches: 4. The CDR3 spells CASSQEPGTGGEKLFF. CDR3 bases: TGCGCCAGCAGCCAAGAACCCGGGACAGGGGGCGAAAAACTGTTTTTT.

This chain links TRBV5-1 with TRBJ2-3; D not resolved. Germline-derived CDR1 and CDR2 are SGHRS and YFSETQ. V was shortened by 4 bases and J by 4 bases, with 7 bases between the two germline ends. This CDR3 is built from 12 residues. The CDR3 DNA sequence: TGCGCCAGCAGCGCAAGAGCAGATACGCAGTATTTT. It translates to CASSARADTQYF.

The V call is TRBV6-2 or TRBV6-3, the J call TRBJ1-2, with 7 bases fitting TRBD1. Germline trimming cut 5 bases from V and 7 bases from J; bases unmatched to any gene: 13. Germline V gives CDR1 MNHEY, CDR2 SVGEGT. The CDR3 has 15 residues. The CDR3 nucleotides are TGTGCCAGCAGTCCGCCGGACAGGACCATATTTGGCTACACCTTC. It yields the protein CASSPPDRTIFGYTF.

The chain recombines TRBV10-3 with TRBJ1-3, with D unclear. V gave up 7 bases and J gave up 4 bases, with 14 bases separating them. There are 14 residues in the CDR3. Germline V gene lookup returns CDR1 ENHRY and CDR2 SYGVKD. CDR3 coding DNA: TGTGCCATCAAGGAGAGTATAGGCGGAAACACCATATATTTT. This encodes CAIKESIGGNTIYF.

The J gene is TRBJ1-2, the V gene TRBV5-6, with no clear D. The CDR3 has 12 residues. V was trimmed by 3 bases and J by 8 bases, leaving 11 bases between them. The germline V gene has CDR1 SGHDT and CDR2 YYEEEE. In DNA form, the CDR3 reads TGTGCCAGCAGCTCCAACGCGGTCGGCTACACCTTC. Its protein product is CASSSNAVGYTF.

This chain uses TRBV19 with TRBJ1-2; 7 bases line up with TRBD1. With 0 bases clipped from V and 4 bases from J, the junction kept 5 bases outside the gene matches. The CDR3 runs to 15 residues. CDR1 is LNHDA and CDR2 is SQIVND in the germline V gene (reference sequence). This CDR3 is CASSIDRGRGYGYTF. The CDR3 DNA reads TGTGCCAGTAGTATAGATAGGGGGCGCGGCTATGGCTACACCTTC.

The chain is built from TRBV2 and TRBJ2-2; 7 nucleotides line up with TRBD2. CDR1 is SNHLY, CDR2 FYNNEI, per germline. The CDR3 totals 16 residues. The V and J ends lost 4 bases and 1 base, in that order; junction bases with no gene match: 6. The CDR3 sequence: CASSVPGTMNTGELFF. The CDR3 coding sequence is TGTGCCAGCAGTGTACCCGGGACTATGAACACCGGGGAGCTGTTTTTT.

The genes are TRBV3-1 (or the pseudogene TRBV3-2) and TRBJ2-1; TRBD1 matches at 8 bases. This CDR3 contains 14 residues. Germline CDR1 LGHDT, CDR2 YNNKEL (reference sequence). V shed 1 base, J shed 6 bases, and the junction held 2 bases outside the gene matches. CDR3 region: CASSQGQGCNEQFF. The CDR3 DNA reads TGTGCCAGCAGCCAAGGACAGGGGTGCAATGAGCAGTTCTTC.

The chain employs TRBV6-6 and TRBJ1-1; D perhaps matches TRBD1 (6 bases). The CDR3 contains 14 residues. Germline CDR1 and CDR2: MNHNY and SVGAGI (reference sequence). V dropped 4 bases and J dropped 7 bases, with 16 bases sitting between them. Here the CDR3 reads CASSFSPGQIEAFF. The CDR3 bases are TGTGCCAGCAGTTTCTCCCCCGGACAGATTGAAGCTTTCTTT.

The rearrangement links TRBV27 to TRBJ2-1, with TRBD2 matching over 7 bases. This CDR3 has 17 residues. Germline V gives CDR1 MNHEY, CDR2 SMNVEV (reference sequence). V was clipped by 7 bases and J by 3 bases; unmatched bases: 15. CDR3 in amino acids: CASTVSSGGGYYNEQFF. The CDR3 DNA sequence: TGTGCCAGCACGGTGTCTAGCGGAGGCGGCTACTACAATGAGCAGTTCTTC.

V and J are TRBV30 and TRBJ1-6; D is undetermined. Germline loops: CDR1 GTSNPN, CDR2 SVGIG (reference sequence). V dropped 5 bases and J dropped 9 bases, with 14 bases sitting between them. This CDR3 spans 13 amino acids. The CDR3 reads CAWVGAGSSPLHF. The CDR3, as DNA: TGTGCCTGGGTGGGAGCCGGGTCTTCACCCCTCCACTTT.

The rearrangement joins TRBV30 to TRBJ1-5; 7 nucleotides line up with TRBD1. Germline assignment: CDR1 GTSNPN and CDR2 SVGIG (reference sequence). This CDR3 contains 15 residues. The trim removed 1 base at V and 1 base at J, leaving 4 bases unmatched. In DNA, the CDR3 is TGTGCCTGGAGTGCGACAGGGAGAAGCAATCAGCCCCAGCATTTT. It codes for CAWSATGRSNQPQHF.

This chain connects TRBV2 to TRBJ2-1; 12 positions agree with TRBD2. This CDR3 is 15 amino acids long. V lost 6 bases to trimming and J lost 5 bases; unmatched junction nucleotides: 5. Germline V gene data show CDR1 as SNHLY and CDR2 as FYNNEI. CDR3 protein: CASSRGLAGHNEQFF. In DNA form, the CDR3 reads TGTGCCAGCAGCCGAGGACTAGCGGGACACAATGAGCAGTTCTTC.

The V and J genes are TRBV19 and TRBJ1-5, with unresolved D. V shed 5 bases and J shed 3 bases, with 8 bases lying between them. The CDR3 contains 13 residues. Germline V gene data show CDR1 as LNHDA and CDR2 as SQIVND (reference sequence). The CDR3 DNA reads as TGTGCCAGTAGTCCGCTAACCAATCAGCCCCAGCATTTT. This translates into CASSPLTNQPQHF.

The chain joins TRBV12-3 or TRBV12-4 to TRBJ1-1; D gene unclear. This CDR3 has 13 residues. V lost 7 bases to trimming and J lost 2 bases, with 11 bases between them. The CDR3 here is CASTLGRNTEAFF. In DNA form, the CDR3 reads TGTGCCAGCACCTTGGGCAGAAACACTGAAGCTTTCTTT.

CDR3 residues: CAIQGSSGANVLTF. The CDR3 DNA follows: TGTGCCATTCAGGGGAGCTCTGGGGCCAACGTCCTGACTTTC. The chain has TRBV2 and TRBJ2-6; D perhaps matches TRBD1 (6 bases). The V and J ends lost 10 bases and 0 bases respectively, with 10 bases between them. The CDR3 is 14 amino acids. CDR1 is SNHLY and CDR2 is FYNNEI in the germline V gene.

The J gene is TRBJ2-1, the V gene TRBV28, with 8 bases that match TRBD1. The CDR3 runs to 22 residues. Germline CDR1 reads MDHEN; CDR2 reads SYDVKM. The junction had 27 bases not matched to a gene; V was cut back by 2 bases and J by 6 bases. CDR3 loop: CASSLPGQVVSVRYAGGNEQFF. CDR3 DNA: TGTGCCAGCAGTTTACCGGGACAGGTTGTTTCGGTAAGGTACGCTGGCGGCAATGAGCAGTTCTTC.

Only a few counts were recorded for this clone. This rearrangement joins TRBV7-9 to TRBJ2-7; tentative D call: TRBD2 (5 bases). Germline V gene sequence: CDR1 SEHNR, CDR2 FQNEAQ (reference sequence). V dropped 6 bases and J dropped 0 bases, with 18 bases sitting between them. The CDR3 spans 16 residues. The CDR3 bases are TGTGCCAGCAGTCGATCTGGACTCGTCAGCTCCTACGAGCAGTACTTC. The encoded protein is CASSRSGLVSSYEQYF. The whole variable domain, filled in from reference TRBV7-9 and TRBJ2-7, reads DTGVSQNPRHKITKRGQNVTFRCDPISEHNRLYWYRQTLGQGPEFLTYFQNEAQLEKSRLLSDRFSAERPKGSFSTLEIQRTEQGDSAMYLCASSRSGLVSSYEQYFGPGTRLTVT.

The chain uses TRBV4-3 and TRBJ1-2, with D unresolved. The CDR3 is 14 amino acids. In germline, CDR1 is LGHNA, CDR2 YSLEER. V was trimmed by 0 bases and J by 0 bases, leaving 5 bases between them. The CDR3 is CASSQDDTNYGYTF. DNA for the CDR3: TGCGCCAGCAGCCAAGATGACACTAACTATGGCTACACCTTC.

This chain connects TRBV5-1 to TRBJ1-4; D remains unclear. The CDR3 has 15 residues. V dropped 0 bases and J dropped 7 bases, with 13 bases sitting between them. CDR1 is SGHRS and CDR2 is YFSETQ in the germline V gene. The CDR3 DNA reads TGCGCCAGCAGCTTGGTCTCGGGAGCCGGTGAAAAACTGTTTTTT. Residues: CASSLVSGAGEKLFF.

The CDR3 spells CASSHRQGINQPQHF. The CDR3 coding sequence is TGTGCCAGCAGCCATCGACAGGGGATCAATCAGCCCCAGCATTTT. The V and J genes are TRBV3-1 (or the pseudogene TRBV3-2) and TRBJ1-5; 8 bases are shared with TRBD1. CDR3 length: 15 residues. The V and J ends lost 3 bases and 3 bases, in that order; junction bases with no gene match: 4. Per germline, CDR1 LGHDT and CDR2 YNNKEL (reference sequence).

This chain joins TRBV2 and TRBJ2-7; TRBD1 matches at 8 bases. CDR1 SNHLY and CDR2 FYNNEI come from the germline V gene. The CDR3 runs 15 residues. The V segment lost 0 bases and the J segment 4 bases; nucleotides outside the gene matches: 5. The CDR3 protein is CASSEAQGAWYEQYF. CDR3 nucleotide sequence: TGTGCCAGCAGTGAAGCGCAGGGGGCATGGTACGAGCAGTACTTC.

The genes are TRBV29-1 and TRBJ1-6, with D perhaps matching TRBD1 (6 bases). Deletions cut 0 bases from V and 6 bases from J, with 15 bases between. In germline, CDR1 is SQVTM, CDR2 ANQGSEA. The CDR3 is 16 residues long. The CDR3 DNA is TGCAGCGTTGAAGATTTGGCCAGGGGAGCTAATTCACCCCTCCACTTT. It codes for CSVEDLARGANSPLHF.

Comment on this clone: This specimen includes other DNA sequences encoding the same CDR3. The V call is TRBV19, the J call TRBJ2-4; maybe TRBD2 (7 bases). Trimming cost V 6 bases and J 6 bases, with 12 bases left between them. The CDR3 consists of 13 residues. Germline CDR1 LNHDA, CDR2 SQIVND (reference sequence). The CDR3 reads CASSTGRGNIQYF. DNA of the CDR3: TGTGCCAGTAGCACAGGGAGGGGAAACATTCAGTACTTC.

About this clone: This CDR3 is also generated by other DNA sequences in the sample. The J gene is TRBJ1-5, the V gene TRBV12-3 or TRBV12-4, with TRBD1 matching 8 bases. This CDR3 is built from 13 residues. V lost 6 bases to trimming and J lost 5 bases; unmatched junction nucleotides: 3. This CDR3 is CASSLTGDQPQHF. CDR3 sequence (DNA): TGTGCCAGCAGCCTGACAGGGGATCAGCCCCAGCATTTT.